This TCR beta chain was identified in a study of T cells in localized non-small cell lung cancer. Overall study results and limits: The highest T cell clonality was in uninvolved adjacent lung, above tumor. Median around 62 top-100 tumor clones were shared with paired adjacent lung.

Generated by immunoSEQ multiplex PCR, the TCRdb table keeps only in-frame clones and is missing some. The table records roughly 2,000 clones, roughly 23% of them present only once. For this clone: Its antigen is not identified.

This TCR was recovered from a female donor at least 60 years old with stage I lung adenocarcinoma. The starting material was normal lung tissue next to the tumor, obtained before any cancer treatment.

The CDR3 region is CASSIAGGPYEQYF. The CDR3 coding sequence is TGTGCCAGTAGTATCGCGGGAGGGCCCTACGAGCAGTACTTC. The gene calls are TRBV19 and TRBJ2-7; 9 bases line up with TRBD2. Losses at the gene ends were 3 bases for V and 2 bases for J; bases not matched to a gene: 2. This CDR3 has 14 residues. The V gene's germline CDR1 is LNHDA and CDR2 SQIVND (reference sequence). Looking up the rest from reference TRBV19 and TRBJ2-7 gives the full variable domain: DGGITQSPKYLFRKEGQNVTLSCEQNLNHDAMYWYRQDPGQGLRLIYYSQIVNDFQKGDIAEGYSVSREKKESFPLTVTSAQKNPTAFYLCASSIAGGPYEQYFGPGTRLTVT.